A single sample gave rise to the 14 T cell receptor beta chains below, sequenced in a study of T cell responses to AZD1222 COVID-19 vaccine. Libraries were prepared by immunoSEQ multiplex PCR; TCRdb keeps only in-frame clonotypes and omits some of them. Among roughly 95,000 clones listed, roughly 88% were seen once. The material sequenced was peripheral blood, taken on day 0 of AZD1222 vaccination. These TCRs come from an adult in good health.

This clone has a single count. The chain recombines TRBV7-2 with TRBJ2-7; the match to TRBD1 covers 9 bases. The CDR3 has 16 amino acids. Germline V gene lookup returns CDR1 SGHTA and CDR2 FQGNSA. V trimming: 5 bases; J trimming: 5 bases; junction bases outside the gene matches: 13. For the CDR3, the DNA is TGTGCCAGCAGCGCCCAATCCGGGACAGGGAGGAACGAGCAGTACTTC. This encodes CASSAQSGTGRNEQYF.

The V call is TRBV4-3, the J call TRBJ2-7; 8 bases match TRBD2. The germline gives CDR1 LGHNA, CDR2 YSLEER. The V segment lost 1 base and the J segment 3 bases; nucleotides outside the gene matches: 5. This CDR3 contains 15 residues. CDR3 region: CASSQGTAGVYEQYF. CDR3 nucleotides: TGCGCCAGCAGCCAAGGAACAGCGGGAGTCTACGAGCAGTACTTC.

The V call is TRBV3-1 (or the pseudogene TRBV3-2), the J call TRBJ1-1, with 7 bases aligning to TRBD1. The germline V gene encodes CDR1 LGHDT and CDR2 YNNKEL (reference sequence). This CDR3 is built from 12 residues. V lost 6 bases, J lost 8 bases, and 6 bases stayed unmatched. The CDR3 DNA sequence: TGTGCCAGCAGTCGTGGGACAGACGAAGCTTTCTTT. It yields the protein CASSRGTDEAFF.

The V gene is TRBV4-2, the J gene TRBJ1-6, with D uncertain. The V end was cut by 2 bases, the J end by 7 bases, with 9 bases between. This CDR3 comprises 14 residues. Germline V gene data show CDR1 as LGHNA and CDR2 as YNFKEQ. The CDR3 here is CASSQPIQNSPLHF. CDR3 nucleotides: TGTGCCAGCAGCCAACCCATACAGAATTCACCCCTCCACTTT.

Here the CDR3 reads CASSFIGQGNQPQHF. The CDR3 nucleotides read TGTGCCAGCAGTTTCATCGGACAGGGCAATCAGCCCCAGCATTTT. This chain links TRBV28 with TRBJ1-5, with 7 positions matching TRBD1. V lost 3 bases to trimming and J lost 2 bases; unmatched junction nucleotides: 4. This CDR3 spans 15 amino acids. CDR1 MDHEN and CDR2 SYDVKM come from the germline V gene.

DNA for the CDR3: TGTGCCAGCAGCGTGGTCGCTTTCTTT. It codes for CASSVVAFF. The V and J genes are TRBV9 and TRBJ1-1; D is ambiguous. Germline lookup yields CDR1 SGDLS and CDR2 YYNGEE. Between the trimmed V and J ends, which lost 2 bases and 11 bases, there was a span of 4 bases. The CDR3 is 9 residues long.

This rearrangement joins TRBV6-5 to TRBJ2-1, with D perhaps given as TRBD1 or TRBD2 (5 bases each). Trimming took 2 bases from V and 6 from J, leaving 8 bases between them. Germline V gene lookup returns CDR1 MNHEY and CDR2 SVGAGI. The CDR3 runs 13 residues. The CDR3 DNA reads as TGTGCCAGCAGTTACGGGGGAATCAATGAGCAGTTCTTC. Its protein product is CASSYGGINEQFF.

The chain is built from TRBV6-1 and TRBJ1-5; perhaps TRBD1 as D (5 bases). The CDR3 length is 13 residues. V shed 3 bases and J shed 6 bases, with 9 bases lying between them. Per the germline V gene, CDR1 is MNHNS and CDR2 is SASEGT. Here the CDR3 DNA reads TGTGCCAGCAGTGACGGGGGTAGTCAGCCCCAGCATTTT. This gives the protein CASSDGGSQPQHF.

The count of this clone is one. The chain carries TRBV5-8 and TRBJ2-3, with 8 bases fitting TRBD1. After removal of 3 bases from V and 5 bases from J, the junction contained 8 bases not matched to a gene. The germline V gene has CDR1 SGHTS and CDR2 YDEGEE. This CDR3 spans 15 amino acids. The CDR3 region is CASSYAGGFKDTQYF. As DNA, the CDR3 is TGTGCCAGCAGCTACGCAGGGGGCTTCAAAGATACGCAGTATTTT.

The CDR3 nucleotides read TGTGCCAGCAGCTTAGACTATCGTTCCGAAAAACTGTTTTTT. Its translation: CASSLDYRSEKLFF. V is TRBV11-2 and J is TRBJ1-4; D gene ambiguous. The CDR3 has 14 amino acids. Germline loops: CDR1 SGHAT, CDR2 FQNNGV. V gave up 0 bases and J gave up 8 bases, with 10 bases separating them.

CDR3 nucleotide sequence: TGTGCCAGCAGTTTAGACAGGGCGGGCTATGGCTACACCTTC. The encoded protein is CASSLDRAGYGYTF. The rearrangement links TRBV28 to TRBJ1-2, with 7 bases fitting TRBD1. V lost 2 bases and J lost 4; bases outside the gene matches: 4. This CDR3 has 14 residues. Per germline, CDR1 MDHEN and CDR2 SYDVKM.

The chain employs TRBV5-6 and TRBJ2-7, with 7 bases that match TRBD2. J lost 3 bases, V lost 2 bases, and 2 bases had no gene match. The CDR3 spans 13 residues. Germline CDR1 is SGHDT and CDR2 is YYEEEE. The chain's CDR3 is CASSFGDYYEQYF. Written as DNA, the CDR3 is TGTGCCAGCAGCTTCGGGGACTACTACGAGCAGTACTTC.

This clone was counted only a few times. This chain connects TRBV6-4 to TRBJ1-2; D possibly corresponds to TRBD1 (5 bases). Germline-derived CDR1 and CDR2 are MRHNA and SNTAGT. The V gene lost 4 bases and the J gene lost 3 bases, with 24 bases spanning the gap. This CDR3 spans 18 amino acids. The CDR3 nucleotides are TGTGCCAGCAGTGGGGAGGAGACAGCTCAGGATATTGACTATGGCTACACCTTC. It specifies CASSGEETAQDIDYGYTF.

This chain uses TRBV11-2 with TRBJ2-3; 13 positions match TRBD2. Losses at the gene ends were 5 bases for V and 4 bases for J; bases not matched to a gene: 12. Germline CDR1 SGHAT, CDR2 FQNNGV. The CDR3 length is 18 residues. CDR3 in amino acids: CASSRRGQGLAGADTQYF. In DNA form, the CDR3 reads TGTGCCAGCAGCCGACGCGGCCAAGGACTAGCGGGAGCAGATACGCAGTATTTT.